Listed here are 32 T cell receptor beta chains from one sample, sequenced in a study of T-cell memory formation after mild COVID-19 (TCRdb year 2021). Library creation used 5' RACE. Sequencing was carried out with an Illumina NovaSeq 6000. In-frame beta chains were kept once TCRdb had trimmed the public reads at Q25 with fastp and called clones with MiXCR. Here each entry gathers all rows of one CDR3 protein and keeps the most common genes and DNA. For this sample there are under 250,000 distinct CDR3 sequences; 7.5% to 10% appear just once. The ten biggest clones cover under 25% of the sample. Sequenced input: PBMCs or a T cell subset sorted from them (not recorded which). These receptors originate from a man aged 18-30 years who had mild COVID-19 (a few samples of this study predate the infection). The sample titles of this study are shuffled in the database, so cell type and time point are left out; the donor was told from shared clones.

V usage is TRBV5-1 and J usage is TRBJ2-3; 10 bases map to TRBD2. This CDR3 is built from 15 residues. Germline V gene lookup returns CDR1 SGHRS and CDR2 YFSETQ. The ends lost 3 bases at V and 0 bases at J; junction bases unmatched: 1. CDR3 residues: CASSWTSGSTDTQYF. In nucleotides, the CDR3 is TGCGCCAGCAGCTGGACTAGCGGAAGCACAGATACGCAGTATTTT.

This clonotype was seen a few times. In nucleotides, the CDR3 is TGCGCCAGCAGCTCTCATCGACTCCTGTCCGGCGAGCAGTACTTC. Translating gives CASSSHRLLSGEQYF. The chain links TRBV4-3 to TRBJ2-7; D ambiguous. The CDR3 spans 15 residues. V lost 5 bases, J lost 6 bases, and 20 bases lay in between. Germline V gives CDR1 LGHNA, CDR2 YSLEER.

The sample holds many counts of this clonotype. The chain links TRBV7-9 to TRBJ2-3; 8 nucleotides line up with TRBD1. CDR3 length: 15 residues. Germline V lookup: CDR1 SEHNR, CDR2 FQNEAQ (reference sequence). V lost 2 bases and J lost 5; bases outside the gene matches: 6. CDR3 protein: CASSLSGGLGDTQYF. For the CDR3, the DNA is TGTGCCAGCAGCTTATCAGGGGGCCTAGGAGATACGCAGTATTTT.

The CDR3 region has the DNA TGTGCCAGCAGCTTATACGGGGCACTAGGGGAGGAGCAGTTCTTC. It encodes CASSLYGALGEEQFF. The rearrangement links TRBV7-9 to TRBJ2-1, with D possibly being TRBD1 or TRBD2 (5 bases each). In germline, CDR1 is SEHNR, CDR2 FQNEAQ (reference sequence). This CDR3 region has 15 residues. The ends were cut back, 2 bases at V and 10 bases at J, with 18 bases in the middle.

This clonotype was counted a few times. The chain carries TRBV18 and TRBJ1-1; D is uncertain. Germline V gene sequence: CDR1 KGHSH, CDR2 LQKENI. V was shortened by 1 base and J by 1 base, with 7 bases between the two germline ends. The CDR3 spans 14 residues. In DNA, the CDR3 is TGTGCCAGCTCACCACGGGCAGCGAACACTGAAGCTTTCTTT. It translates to CASSPRAANTEAFF.

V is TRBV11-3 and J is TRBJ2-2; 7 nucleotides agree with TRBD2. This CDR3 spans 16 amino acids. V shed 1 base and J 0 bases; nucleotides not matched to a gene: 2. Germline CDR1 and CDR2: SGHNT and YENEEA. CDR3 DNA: TGTGCCAGCAGCTTAGTGGGGGGGTCGAACACCGGGGAGCTGTTTTTT. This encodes CASSLVGGSNTGELFF.

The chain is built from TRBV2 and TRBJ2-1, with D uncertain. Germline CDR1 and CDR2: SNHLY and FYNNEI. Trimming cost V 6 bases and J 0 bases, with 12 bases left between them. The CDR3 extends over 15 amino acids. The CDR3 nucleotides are TGTGCCAGCAGCGGTAGAGGAAGCTCCTACAATGAGCAGTTCTTC. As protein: CASSGRGSSYNEQFF.

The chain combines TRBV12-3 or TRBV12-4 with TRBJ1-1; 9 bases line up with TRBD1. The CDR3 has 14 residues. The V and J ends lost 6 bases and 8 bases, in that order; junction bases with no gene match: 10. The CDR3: CASRGTGSLSEAFF. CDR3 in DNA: TGTGCCAGCAGGGGGACAGGGTCGCTTTCGGAAGCTTTCTTT.

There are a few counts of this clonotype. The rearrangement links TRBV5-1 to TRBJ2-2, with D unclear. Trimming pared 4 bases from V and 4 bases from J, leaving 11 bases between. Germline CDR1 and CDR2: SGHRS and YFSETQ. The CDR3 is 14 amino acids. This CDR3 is CASSDLDVTGELFF. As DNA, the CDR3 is TGCGCCAGCAGCGACCTAGATGTCACCGGGGAGCTGTTTTTT.

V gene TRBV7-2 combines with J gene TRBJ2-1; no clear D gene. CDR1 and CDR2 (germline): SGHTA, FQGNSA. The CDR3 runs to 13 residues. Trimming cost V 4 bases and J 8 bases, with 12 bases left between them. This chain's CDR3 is CASSSSPLDEQFF. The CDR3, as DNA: TGTGCCAGCAGCTCGAGCCCTCTCGATGAGCAGTTCTTC. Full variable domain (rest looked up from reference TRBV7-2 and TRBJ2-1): GAGVSQSPSNKVTEKGKDVELRCDPISGHTALYWYRQSLGQGLEFLIYFQGNSAPDKSGLPSDRFSAERTGGSVSTLTIQRTQQEDSAVYLCASSSSPLDEQFFGPGTRLTVL.

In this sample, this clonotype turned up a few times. The CDR3 reads CASSFQPGQGLGDEQFF. DNA for the CDR3: TGTGCCAGCAGCTTTCAACCGGGACAGGGGTTAGGCGATGAGCAGTTCTTC. This chain uses TRBV7-9 with TRBJ2-1; 10 positions agree with TRBD1. Germline loops: CDR1 SEHNR, CDR2 FQNEAQ (reference sequence). The CDR3 loop spans 17 amino acids. The J segment lost 8 bases and the V segment lost 3 bases, leaving 13 bases of the junction unmatched.

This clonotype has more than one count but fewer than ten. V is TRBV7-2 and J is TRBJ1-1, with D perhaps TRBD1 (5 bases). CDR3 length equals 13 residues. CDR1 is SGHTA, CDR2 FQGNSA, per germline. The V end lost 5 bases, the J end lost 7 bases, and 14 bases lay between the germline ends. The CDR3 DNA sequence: TGTGCCAGCAGCCTGAGGGACGGAGATGAAGCTTTCTTT. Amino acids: CASSLRDGDEAFF.

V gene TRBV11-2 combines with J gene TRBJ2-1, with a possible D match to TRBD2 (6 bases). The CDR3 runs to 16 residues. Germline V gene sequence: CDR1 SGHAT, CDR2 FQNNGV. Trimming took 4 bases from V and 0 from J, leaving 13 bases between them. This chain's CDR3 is CASSSIGGSSYNEQFF. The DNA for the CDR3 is TGTGCCAGCAGCTCAATTGGGGGGAGCTCCTACAATGAGCAGTTCTTC.

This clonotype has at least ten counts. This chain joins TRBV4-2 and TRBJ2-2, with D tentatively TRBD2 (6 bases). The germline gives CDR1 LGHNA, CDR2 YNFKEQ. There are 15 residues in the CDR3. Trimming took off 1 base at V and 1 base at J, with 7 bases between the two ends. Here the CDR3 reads CASSQVEGNTGELFF. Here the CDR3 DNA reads TGTGCCAGCAGCCAAGTGGAGGGGAACACCGGGGAGCTGTTTTTT.

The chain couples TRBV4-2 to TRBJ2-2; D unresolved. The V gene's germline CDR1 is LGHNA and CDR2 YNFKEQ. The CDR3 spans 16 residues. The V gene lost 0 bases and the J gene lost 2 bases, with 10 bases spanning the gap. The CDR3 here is CASSQDFSGNTGELFF. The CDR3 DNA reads TGTGCCAGCAGCCAAGATTTCTCCGGTAACACCGGGGAGCTGTTTTTT.

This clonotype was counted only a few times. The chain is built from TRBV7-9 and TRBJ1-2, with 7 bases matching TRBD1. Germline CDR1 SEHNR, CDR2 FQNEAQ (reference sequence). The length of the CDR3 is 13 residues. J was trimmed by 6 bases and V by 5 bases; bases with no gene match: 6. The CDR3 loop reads CASSPPGGNGYTF. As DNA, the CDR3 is TGTGCCAGCAGCCCCCCAGGGGGGAATGGCTACACCTTC.

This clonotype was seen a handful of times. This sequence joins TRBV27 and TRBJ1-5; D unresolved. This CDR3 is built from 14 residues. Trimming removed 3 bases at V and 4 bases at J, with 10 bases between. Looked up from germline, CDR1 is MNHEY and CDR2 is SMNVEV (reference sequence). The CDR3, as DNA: TGTGCCAGCAGTTTTTCGCAACAAAATCAGCCCCAGCATTTT. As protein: CASSFSQQNQPQHF.

CDR3 region: CASSSDTQETQYF. The CDR3 DNA reads TGTGCCAGCAGCTCTGACACCCAAGAGACCCAGTACTTC. The gene calls are TRBV7-9 and TRBJ2-5, with D uncertain. CDR1 and CDR2 from the germline V gene are SEHNR and FQNEAQ (reference sequence). V lost 4 bases and J 1 base, leaving 7 bases between the germline ends. This CDR3 has 13 amino acids.

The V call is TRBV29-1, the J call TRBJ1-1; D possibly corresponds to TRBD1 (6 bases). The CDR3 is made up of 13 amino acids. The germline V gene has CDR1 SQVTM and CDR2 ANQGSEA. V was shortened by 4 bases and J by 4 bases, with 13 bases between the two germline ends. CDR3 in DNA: TGCAGCGTTGGGAACAGGGCTGTCACTGAAGCTTTCTTT. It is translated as CSVGNRAVTEAFF.

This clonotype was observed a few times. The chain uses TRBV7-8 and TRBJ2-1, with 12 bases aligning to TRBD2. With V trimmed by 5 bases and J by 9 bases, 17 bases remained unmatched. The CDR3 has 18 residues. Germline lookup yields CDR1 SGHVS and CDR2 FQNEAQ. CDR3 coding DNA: TGTGCCAGCAGCATCCAGGGTACTCTAGCGGGGGGGCCGGGTGAGCAGTTCTTC. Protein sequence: CASSIQGTLAGGPGEQFF. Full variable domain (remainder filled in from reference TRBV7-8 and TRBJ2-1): GAGVSQSPRYKVAKRGQDVALRCDPISGHVSLFWYQQALGQGPEFLTYFQNEAQLDKSGLPSDRFFAERPEGSVSTLKIQRTQQEDSAVYLCASSIQGTLAGGPGEQFFGPGTRLTVL.

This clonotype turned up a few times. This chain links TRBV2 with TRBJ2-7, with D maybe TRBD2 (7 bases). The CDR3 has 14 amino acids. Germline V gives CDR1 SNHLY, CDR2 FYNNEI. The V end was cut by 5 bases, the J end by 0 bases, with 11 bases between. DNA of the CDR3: TGTGCCAGCAGTCCCCGGGGGGCCTCCTACGAGCAGTACTTC. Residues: CASSPRGASYEQYF.

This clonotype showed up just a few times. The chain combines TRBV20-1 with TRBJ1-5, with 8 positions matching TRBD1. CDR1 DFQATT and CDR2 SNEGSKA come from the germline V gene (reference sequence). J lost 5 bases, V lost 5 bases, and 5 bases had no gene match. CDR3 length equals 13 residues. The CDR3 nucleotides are TGCAGTGCTCTCAGGGGGCGCGATCAGCCCCAGCATTTT. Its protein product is CSALRGRDQPQHF.

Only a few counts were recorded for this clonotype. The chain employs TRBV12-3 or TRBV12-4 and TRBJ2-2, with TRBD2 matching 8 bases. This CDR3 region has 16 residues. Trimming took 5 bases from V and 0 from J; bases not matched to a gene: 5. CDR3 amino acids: CASSLFGGANTGELFF. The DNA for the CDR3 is TGTGCCAGCAGTCTCTTCGGGGGGGCGAACACCGGGGAGCTGTTTTTT.

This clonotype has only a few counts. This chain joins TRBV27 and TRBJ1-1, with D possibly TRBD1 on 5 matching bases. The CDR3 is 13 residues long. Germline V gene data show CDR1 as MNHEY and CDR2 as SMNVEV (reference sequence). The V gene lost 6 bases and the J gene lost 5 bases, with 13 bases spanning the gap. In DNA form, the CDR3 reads TGTGCCAGCAGGGATGTAGGGGAAACTGAAGCTTTCTTT. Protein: CASRDVGETEAFF.

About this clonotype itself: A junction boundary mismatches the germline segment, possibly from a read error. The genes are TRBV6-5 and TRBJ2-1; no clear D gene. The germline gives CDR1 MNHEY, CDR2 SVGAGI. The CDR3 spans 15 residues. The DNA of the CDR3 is TGTGCCAGCAGTTCCAGCGAATCTCCTTACAGTGAGCAGTTCTTC. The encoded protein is CASSSSESPYSEQFF.

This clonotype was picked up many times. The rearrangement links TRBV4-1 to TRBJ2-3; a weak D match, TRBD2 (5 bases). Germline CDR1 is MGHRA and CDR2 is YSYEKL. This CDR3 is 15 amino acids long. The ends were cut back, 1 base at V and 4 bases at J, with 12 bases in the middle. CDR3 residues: CASSQVGLTADTQYF. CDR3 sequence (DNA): TGCGCCAGCAGCCAAGTTGGACTTACGGCAGATACGCAGTATTTT.

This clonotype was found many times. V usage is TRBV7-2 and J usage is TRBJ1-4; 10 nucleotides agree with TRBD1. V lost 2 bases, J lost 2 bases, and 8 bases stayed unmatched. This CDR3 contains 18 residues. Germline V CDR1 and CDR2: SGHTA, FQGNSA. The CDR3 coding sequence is TGTGCCAGCAGCTTAAGGAGACAGGGGGCGCTTACTAATGAAAAACTGTTTTTT. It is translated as CASSLRRQGALTNEKLFF.

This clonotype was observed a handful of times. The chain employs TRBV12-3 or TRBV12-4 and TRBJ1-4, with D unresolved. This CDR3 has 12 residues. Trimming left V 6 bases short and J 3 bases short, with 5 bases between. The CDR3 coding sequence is TGTGCCAGCAGGGGGTCTAATGAAAAACTGTTTTTT. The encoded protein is CASRGSNEKLFF.

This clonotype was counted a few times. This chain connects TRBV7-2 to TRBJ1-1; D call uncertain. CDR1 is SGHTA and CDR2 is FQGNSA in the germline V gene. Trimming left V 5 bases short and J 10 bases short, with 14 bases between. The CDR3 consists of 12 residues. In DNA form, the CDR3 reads TGTGCCAGCAGCCTAGGCCGAGTTAGAGCTTTCTTT. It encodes CASSLGRVRAFF.

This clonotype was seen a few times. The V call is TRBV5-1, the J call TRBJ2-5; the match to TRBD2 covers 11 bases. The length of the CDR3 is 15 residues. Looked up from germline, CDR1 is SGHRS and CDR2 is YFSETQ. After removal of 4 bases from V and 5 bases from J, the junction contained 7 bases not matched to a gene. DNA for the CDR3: TGCGCCAGCAGCATACTAGCGGGGGCCGGGGAGACCCAGTACTTC. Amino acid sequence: CASSILAGAGETQYF.

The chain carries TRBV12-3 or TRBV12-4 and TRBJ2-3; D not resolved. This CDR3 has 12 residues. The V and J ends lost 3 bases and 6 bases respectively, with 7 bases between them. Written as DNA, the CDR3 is TGTGCCAGCAGTTTGTCGTGGGATACGCAGTATTTT. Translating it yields CASSLSWDTQYF.

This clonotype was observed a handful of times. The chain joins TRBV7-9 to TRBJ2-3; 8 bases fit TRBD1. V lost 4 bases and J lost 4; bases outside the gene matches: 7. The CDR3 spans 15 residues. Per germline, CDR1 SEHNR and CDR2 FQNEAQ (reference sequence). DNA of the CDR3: TGTGCCAGCAGCTCACAGGGGGTTCGGGCAGATACGCAGTATTTT. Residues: CASSSQGVRADTQYF.